The 26 T cell receptor beta chains in this list originate from one sample, sequenced in a study of vaccination effects on CD4 cells after COVID-19. Profiling relied on immunoSEQ multiplex PCR, and the TCRdb table lists in-frame clones only, not all of them. The sample lists 35,000 to 50,000 clones, 77% seen once, with around 2.8% in the top ten. The ViraFEST assay expanded antigen-specific CD4+ T cells with viral peptide pools before sequencing. Cultured cells yielded isolated CD4+ T cells after 10 to 11 days. Negative nucleocapsid antibody tests before and after vaccination confirmed no previous SARS-CoV-2 infection. No antigen has been identified for these receptors. The input for sequencing was CD4+ T cells from PBMCs cultured with HCoV-NL63 spike peptides, taken before COVID-19 vaccination. These receptors all stem from a human donor who received a COVID-19 vaccine.

The chain joins TRBV12-3 or TRBV12-4 to TRBJ1-5, with D hard to call. The V gene lost 4 bases and the J gene lost 4 bases, with 8 bases spanning the gap. The CDR3 consists of 13 residues. CDR3 amino acids: CASSYTGNQPQHF. CDR3 bases: TGTGCCAGCAGTTACACGGGGAATCAGCCCCAGCATTTT.

This clone was counted a single time. The chain is built from TRBV28 and TRBJ2-1; 8 positions agree with TRBD1. V shed 6 bases, J shed 6 bases, and the junction held 10 bases outside the gene matches. Germline-derived CDR1 and CDR2 are MDHEN and SYDVKM. This CDR3 is built from 15 residues. CDR3 sequence (DNA): TGTGCCAGCAGCGGTGGGGTCACAGGGGGCAATGAGCAGTTCTTC. Its translation is CASSGGVTGGNEQFF.

This clone turned up a few times. The gene calls are TRBV7-3 and TRBJ2-1; 12 bases are shared with TRBD1. The CDR3 is made up of 12 amino acids. Per the germline V gene, CDR1 is SGHTA and CDR2 is FQGTGA. The CDR3 spells CASGTGGKEQFF. The CDR3 DNA is TGTGCGTCGGGGACAGGGGGCAAAGAGCAGTTCTTC.

This chain uses TRBV7-8 with TRBJ2-3; no reliable D call. V lost 5 bases and J 8 bases, leaving 17 bases between the germline ends. CDR1 is SGHVS, CDR2 FQNEAQ, per germline. This CDR3 spans 14 amino acids. The CDR3 nucleotides are TGTGCCAGCAGCGCCAAAGGTTTCCGGTTTACGCAGTATTTT. It codes for CASSAKGFRFTQYF. Full variable domain (outside the CDR3, taken from reference TRBV7-8 and TRBJ2-3): GAGVSQSPRYKVAKRGQDVALRCDPISGHVSLFWYQQALGQGPEFLTYFQNEAQLDKSGLPSDRFFAERPEGSVSTLKIQRTQQEDSAVYLCASSAKGFRFTQYFGPGTRLTVL.

The genes are TRBV9 and TRBJ2-5, with D tentatively TRBD1 or TRBD2 (5 bases each). V was cut by 2 bases and J by 10 bases, with 21 bases left in between. Germline V gene sequence: CDR1 SGDLS, CDR2 YYNGEE. The CDR3 is 15 amino acids. The CDR3, as DNA: TGTGCCAGCAGCGTGAGATTTGGGGGTTCGGTTGACCAGTACTTC. It yields the protein CASSVRFGGSVDQYF.

This clone was observed a few times. CDR3 in DNA: TGTGCCAGCAGGGATAAGCAGGTGAACACTGAAGCTTTCTTT. The encoded protein is CASRDKQVNTEAFF. This chain joins TRBV2 and TRBJ1-1; D gene uncertain. Germline CDR1 and CDR2: SNHLY and FYNNEI. Trimming stripped 6 bases from V and 0 bases from J, with 11 bases between. The CDR3 spans 14 residues.

The chain is built from TRBV6-5 and TRBJ2-7, with a weak D call TRBD1 (6 bases). CDR1 and CDR2 (germline): MNHEY, SVGAGI. The ends were cut back, 6 bases at V and 3 bases at J, with 18 bases in the middle. This CDR3 has 15 residues. The CDR3 is CASSLAVTGVYEQYV. The CDR3 DNA reads TGTGCCAGCAGCTTAGCCGTGACAGGCGTCTACGAGCAGTACGTC.

V is TRBV24-1 and J is TRBJ2-3, with TRBD2 matching 9 bases. CDR3 length: 15 residues. Germline loops: CDR1 KGHDR, CDR2 SFDVKD. The ends lost 3 bases at V and 6 bases at J; junction bases unmatched: 6. The CDR3 is CATSDAGGARDTQYF. DNA for the CDR3: TGTGCCACCAGTGATGCGGGGGGGGCCCGGGATACGCAGTATTTT.

Here the CDR3 DNA reads TGTGCCAGCAGCCAAAGAGGGAAAACCTTTATAGCGGGTCAAGAGACCCAGTACTTC. This gives the protein CASSQRGKTFIAGQETQYF. The chain couples TRBV4-2 to TRBJ2-5; TRBD2 matches at 7 bases. CDR3 length: 19 amino acids. With 2 bases clipped from V and 2 bases from J, the junction kept 17 bases outside the gene matches. Germline V gives CDR1 LGHNA, CDR2 YNFKEQ.

This clone was detected only once. This sequence joins TRBV5-6 and TRBJ1-1; 9 bases line up with TRBD1. Germline trimming cut 7 bases from V and 6 bases from J; bases unmatched to any gene: 4. This CDR3 region has 12 residues. CDR1 is SGHDT, CDR2 YYEEEE, per germline. CDR3 residues: CASRDRAAEAFF. CDR3 coding DNA: TGTGCCAGCCGGGACAGGGCCGCTGAAGCTTTCTTT.

The chain links TRBV3-1 (or the pseudogene TRBV3-2) to TRBJ2-5, with 10 nucleotides matching TRBD2. The CDR3 loop spans 16 amino acids. Germline V gene lookup returns CDR1 LGHDT and CDR2 YNNKEL (reference sequence). Trimming removed 4 bases from V and 1 base from J; junction bases left unmatched: 6. CDR3 sequence: CASSLRASGGQETQYF. In DNA form, the CDR3 reads TGTGCCAGCAGCCTCCGGGCTAGCGGGGGCCAAGAGACCCAGTACTTC.

The chain joins TRBV5-8 to TRBJ2-1, with D tentatively TRBD2 (6 bases). The ends were cut back, 7 bases at V and 0 bases at J, with 14 bases in the middle. Germline V lookup: CDR1 SGHTS, CDR2 YDEGEE. The CDR3 consists of 15 residues. The CDR3 DNA follows: TGTGCCAGCCCAAGCGACGGGAGCTCCTACAATGAGCAGTTCTTC. Residues: CASPSDGSSYNEQFF. The entire variable domain, with the rest obtained from reference TRBV5-8 and TRBJ2-1, is as follows: EAGVTQSPTHLIKTRGQQATLRCSPISGHTSVYWYQQALGLGLQFLLWYDEGEERNRGNFPPRFSGRQFPNYSSELNVNALELEDSALYLCASPSDGSSYNEQFFGPGTRLTVL.

This clone was recorded a few times. The chain has TRBV5-6 and TRBJ1-4; the D gene is possibly TRBD1 (5 bases). Germline assignment: CDR1 SGHDT and CDR2 YYEEEE. V lost 1 base and J lost 3, with 10 bases in between. This CDR3 contains 15 residues. CDR3 in amino acids: CASSLRAGPNEKLFF. CDR3 in DNA: TGTGCCAGCAGCTTGCGTGCAGGGCCTAATGAAAAACTGTTTTTT.

The chain joins TRBV9 to TRBJ2-7; TRBD2 matches 9 bases. The CDR3 sequence is 13 residues long. CDR1 and CDR2 from the germline V gene are SGDLS and YYNGEE. V dropped 3 bases and J dropped 5; count of bases not matched to a gene: 3. CDR3 sequence: CASSAAGGDEQYV. CDR3 DNA: TGTGCCAGCAGCGCCGCGGGGGGGGACGAGCAGTACGTC.

The chain has TRBV6-2 or TRBV6-3 and TRBJ1-6; no firm D call. The V and J ends lost 2 bases and 10 bases respectively, with 9 bases between them. The germline CDR1 and CDR2 sequences are MNHEY and SVGEGT. This CDR3 spans 13 amino acids. The CDR3 sequence is CASSYAGKSPLHF. CDR3 bases: TGTGCCAGCAGTTACGCTGGTAAGTCACCCCTCCACTTT.

In this sample, this clone turned up a few times. The chain recombines TRBV28 with TRBJ1-1, with 8 positions matching TRBD1. Looked up from germline, CDR1 is MDHEN and CDR2 is SYDVKM. With 4 bases clipped from V and 5 bases from J, the junction kept 12 bases outside the gene matches. This CDR3 is 16 amino acids long. Written as DNA, the CDR3 is TGTGCCAGCAGTTCGATCTGGACAGGGAGGGAAACTGAAGCTTTCTTT. Its translation is CASSSIWTGRETEAFF.

The sample holds a few counts of this clone. V gene TRBV4-1 combines with J gene TRBJ2-2; D is perhaps TRBD1 (6 bases). Trimming took off 3 bases at V and 7 bases at J, with 12 bases between the two ends. CDR1 and CDR2 (germline): MGHRA, YSYEKL. The CDR3 spans 14 residues. CDR3 sequence reads: CASSHPRTVGELFF. Written as DNA, the CDR3 is TGCGCCAGCAGCCACCCTAGGACAGTCGGGGAGCTGTTTTTT.

In nucleotides, the CDR3 is TGTGCCAGCACATGGATAGGGGGGGACTATGGCTACACCTTC. Encoded protein: CASTWIGGDYGYTF. The chain has TRBV6-5 and TRBJ1-2; a weak D match, TRBD1 (6 bases). This CDR3 is built from 14 residues. With 7 bases removed from V and 3 bases from J, the gap between germline ends came to 15 bases. The germline gives CDR1 MNHEY, CDR2 SVGAGI.

This chain links TRBV6-6 with TRBJ2-1; 8 positions agree with TRBD2. This CDR3 is 14 amino acids long. Germline V gene data show CDR1 as MNHNY and CDR2 as SVGAGI (reference sequence). The ends lost 8 bases at V and 6 bases at J; junction bases unmatched: 9. DNA for the CDR3: TGTGCCAGCGGCGGAACTAGCGGTGCCAATGAGCAGTTCTTC. Translated, it gives CASGGTSGANEQFF.

The chain uses TRBV19 and TRBJ2-2; D remains ambiguous. The CDR3 totals 15 residues. Looked up from germline, CDR1 is LNHDA and CDR2 is SQIVND (reference sequence). The germline V and J ends were trimmed by 3 bases and 7 bases, with 15 bases remaining between them. CDR3 DNA: TGTGCCAGTAGTATTAAACAGATTGGAAGCGGGGAGCTGTTTTTT. Translated: CASSIKQIGSGELFF. Complete variable domain (other parts from reference TRBV19 and TRBJ2-2): DGGITQSPKYLFRKEGQNVTLSCEQNLNHDAMYWYRQDPGQGLRLIYYSQIVNDFQKGDIAEGYSVSREKKESFPLTVTSAQKNPTAFYLCASSIKQIGSGELFFGEGSRLTVL.

The chain carries TRBV30 and TRBJ2-3, with D hard to call. Germline CDR1 GTSNPN, CDR2 SVGIG (reference sequence). The CDR3 length is 15 residues. Trimming shortened V by 3 bases and J by 0 bases, and 13 bases separated the two germline ends. The CDR3 region has the DNA TGTGCCTGGAGCCCCGGCAGAGCAAGCACAGATACGCAGTATTTT. Its protein is CAWSPGRASTDTQYF.

V gene TRBV6-5 combines with J gene TRBJ2-5, with a tentative D call TRBD1 (6 bases). Germline V CDR1 and CDR2: MNHEY, SVGAGI. The CDR3 contains 13 residues. The V end was cut by 6 bases, the J end by 4 bases, with 12 bases between. The CDR3 bases are TGTGCCAGCAGGGTCAGGGGCGGAGAGACCCAGTACTTC. Translation gives CASRVRGGETQYF.

The rearrangement links TRBV21-1 to TRBJ1-2; the DNA was not used to check the table's D call, TRBD1. TRBV21-1 is a documented pseudogene. The CDR3 length is 17 residues. The CDR3 spells CASSHRSGTGEYYGYTF. In nucleotides, the CDR3 is TGTGCCAGCAGCCACAGATCCGGGACAGGGGAGTACTATGGCTACACCTTC.

This clone came up a few times. The chain combines TRBV2 with TRBJ2-6, with D possibly being TRBD1 or TRBD2 (5 bases each). This CDR3 has 15 residues. Per the germline V gene, CDR1 is SNHLY and CDR2 is FYNNEI. V lost 5 bases and J lost 2, with 10 bases in between. The CDR3 nucleotides read TGTGCCAGCAGTCGAGAGGGGACTGGGGCCAACGTCCTGACTTTC. Protein product: CASSREGTGANVLTF.

CDR3 protein: CASSVGDRDPNEQFF. The CDR3 DNA reads TGTGCCAGCAGCGTAGGGGACAGGGACCCCAATGAGCAGTTCTTC. This chain uses TRBV9 with TRBJ2-1; 9 bases align to TRBD1. CDR1 and CDR2 from the germline V gene are SGDLS and YYNGEE. Germline trimming cut 0 bases from V and 6 bases from J; bases unmatched to any gene: 4. This CDR3 region has 15 residues.

The chain links TRBV2 to TRBJ2-3; a possible D gene is TRBD1 (6 bases). Trimming removed 3 bases at V and 6 bases at J, with 10 bases between. Germline assignment: CDR1 SNHLY and CDR2 FYNNEI. This CDR3 region has 13 residues. In DNA, the CDR3 is TGTGCCAGCAGTGAGCAGGGGCCCGATACGCAGTATTTT. This sequence encodes CASSEQGPDTQYF.